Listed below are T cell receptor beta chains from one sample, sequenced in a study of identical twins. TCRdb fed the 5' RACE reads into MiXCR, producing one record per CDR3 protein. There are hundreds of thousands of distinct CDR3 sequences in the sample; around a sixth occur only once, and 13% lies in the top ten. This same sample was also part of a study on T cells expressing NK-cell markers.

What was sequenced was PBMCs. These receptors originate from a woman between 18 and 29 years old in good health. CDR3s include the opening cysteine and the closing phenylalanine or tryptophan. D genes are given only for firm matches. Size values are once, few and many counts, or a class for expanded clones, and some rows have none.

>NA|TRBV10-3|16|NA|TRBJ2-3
CAISAAPSLRADTQYF
TGTGCCATCAGTGCTGCACCATCCCTGCGCGCAGATACGCAGTATTTT
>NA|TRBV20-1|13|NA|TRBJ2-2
CSAGGLPTGELFF
TGCAGTGCCGGCGGGCTCCCCACCGGGGAGCTGTTTTTT
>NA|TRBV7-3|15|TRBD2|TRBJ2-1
CASSLERGGHNEQFF
TGTGCCAGCAGCTTAGAGCGGGGGGGCCACAATGAGCAGTTCTTC
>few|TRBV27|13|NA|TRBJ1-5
CASRVYSNQPQHF
TGTGCCAGCAGAGTATATAGCAATCAGCCCCAGCATTTT
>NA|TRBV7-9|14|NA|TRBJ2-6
CASSLDSGRDVLTF
TGTGCCAGCAGCTTAGATTCTGGAAGAGACGTCCTGACTTTC
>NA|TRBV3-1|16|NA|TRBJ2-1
CASSQDGGAFYNEQFF
TGTGCCAGCAGCCAAGATGGGGGGGCCTTTTACAATGAGCAGTTCTTC
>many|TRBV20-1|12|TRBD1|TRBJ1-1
CRGGQGFTEAFF
TGCCGTGGGGGACAGGGGTTCACTGAAGCTTTCTTT
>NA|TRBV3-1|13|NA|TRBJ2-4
CASSSGIRGIQYF
TGTGCCAGCAGCTCCGGGATCCGGGGCATTCAGTACTTC
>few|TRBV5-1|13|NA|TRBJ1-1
CASFGQLTTEAFF
TGCGCCAGCTTTGGGCAACTCACCACTGAAGCTTTCTTT
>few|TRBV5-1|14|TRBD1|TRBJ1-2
CASSLPDRGSGYTF
TGCGCCAGCAGCTTACCAGACAGGGGTAGTGGCTACACCTTC
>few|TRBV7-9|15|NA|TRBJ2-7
CASSFPGTSAYEQYF
TGTGCCAGCAGCTTCCCCGGGACGAGCGCCTACGAGCAGTACTTC
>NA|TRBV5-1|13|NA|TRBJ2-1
CASSLYEYNEQFF
TGCGCCAGCAGCTTGTACGAGTACAATGAGCAGTTCTTC
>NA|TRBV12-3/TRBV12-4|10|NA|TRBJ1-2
CATFQGGYTF
TGTGCCACCTTCCAGGGGGGCTACACCTTC
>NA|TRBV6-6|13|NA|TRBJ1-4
CASSGHTGEKLFF
TGTGCCAGCAGTGGGCATACGGGGGAAAAACTGTTTTTT
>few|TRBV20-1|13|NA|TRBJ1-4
CSARDPQLNQLFF
TGCAGTGCTAGAGACCCCCAGTTGAATCAACTGTTTTTT
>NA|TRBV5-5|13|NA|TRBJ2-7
CASSLNLVYEQYF
TGTGCCAGCAGCTTGAACCTAGTATACGAGCAGTACTTC
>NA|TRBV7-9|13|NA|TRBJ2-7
CASSSQGPYEQYF
TGTGCCAGCAGCTCTCAGGGCCCCTACGAGCAGTACTTC
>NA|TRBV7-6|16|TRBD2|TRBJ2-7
CASSLEPGLGDYEQYF
TGTGCCAGCAGCTTAGAACCGGGACTAGGAGACTACGAGCAGTACTTC